This T cell receptor (beta chain) was found in a study of blood T cell repertoires in COVID-19. Study-level information: Samples taken during acute and convalescent COVID-19 were collected in the United States, Italy and Spain. Sources were T cells, B-cell-depleted T cells, or PBMCs; the material itself was cDNA or gDNA.

V gave up 0 bases and J gave up 5 bases; unmatched junction bases: 21. This CDR3 region has 21 residues. Per germline, CDR1 LGHDT and CDR2 YNNKEL (reference sequence). In the study's own analysis: Amplification with reference gene primers provided the estimates of nucleated cell counts. Some clones are missing from TCRdb's copy, which holds only in-frame ones; the method was immunoSEQ multiplex PCR. V and J calls and clone size come straight from that table; D and trimming were deduced from the DNA. The data show tens of thousands of clones, roughly four fifths seen once. This TCR was recovered from a woman aged 60 to 75 with acute or convalescent COVID-19. The V call is TRBV3-1 (or the pseudogene TRBV3-2), the J call TRBJ2-3, with TRBD2 matching over 9 bases. Sequenced material: peripheral blood. DNA of the CDR3: TGTGCCAGCAGCCAAGATTGGTTAGGAGAGACTAGCGGCTTAACTGGAGATACGCAGTATTTT. It specifies CASSQDWLGETSGLTGDTQYF.